Below, one T cell receptor beta chain is given with its context. Its antigen is currently not known. The input lacks base qualities; no much larger clone sits a single base away. Between the V and J ends, shortened by 10 bases and 2 bases respectively, the junction contains 14 bases. CDR3 length: 14 amino acids, cysteine to phenylalanine. Just CDR3 DNA is preserved here, 42 bases in frame from base 1. CDR1 and CDR2 are drawn from the germline V gene: SGHVS, FQNEAQ. This sample is drawn from a study of radiation and T cells in renal cell carcinoma (dated by TCRdb to 2020 to 2022). Background for the entire study: A total of approximately 53 samples underwent TCR beta sequencing, made up of about 26 tumors and about 27 peripheral blood samples. Across all 53 samples, 4 million to 5 million unique CDR3 nucleotide sequences encoding some 3,000,000 unique CDR3 amino acid sequences were identified.

The label giving this sample's time point can be read as: tumor resected at nephrectomy. Per the publication, the treatment or condition label means: treatment-naive control, cytoreductive nephrectomy. Control tumors came from treatment-naive renal cell carcinoma patients who underwent cytoreductive nephrectomy without prior radiation. Every patient's renal cell carcinoma showed clear cell pathology. Control tumors used for TCR sequencing came from a handful of females and roughly ten males, resected 2011 to 2014, with median age around 50 years (range roughly 40 to 82). Tumors were mechanically dissociated, digested with collagenase/hyaluronidase at 37 °C, processed in gentleMACS C tubes, and stored in liquid nitrogen. The QIAamp DNA Blood Mini Kit (Qiagen) was used to prepare genomic DNA for TCR sequencing. The analyses included only samples that passed all quality control checks. Study-wide conclusions, independent of this receptor: Compared with control tumors, irradiated tumors had a greater number of dominant CDR3 motifs, and these motifs made up a bigger portion of the repertoire. Irradiated tumors showed higher TCR clonality than controls, with the top 100 clonotypes averaging about 50% of the repertoire versus approximately 43% in nephrectomy-only tumors. Only small tumor regions of about 1 g were available, so intratumoral heterogeneity was not captured. With a single-armed trial design, the study had no way to address how radiation dose or scheduling affects the TCR repertoire.

Following the manufacturer's recommendations, the immunoSEQ kit was used to generate TCR beta libraries from genomic DNA. Library preparation used a first multiplex PCR with proprietary primers, then a second PCR adding unique barcodes, with bead cleanups after each round. A kit-provided positive control reaction and a negative control reaction were included in every sample batch. The final libraries underwent checking on an Agilent 4200 TapeStation D1000 ScreenTape, volumetric pooling, and quantification by qPCR. An Illumina NextSeq500 fitted with a MidOutput 150-cycle cartridge performed the sequencing, running 156 Read1 cycles and 15 Index1 cycles with the kit's custom primers. The pooled library was loaded at roughly 0.94 pM with a roughly 20% PhiX control spike-in. The published analysis was carried out like this. The vendor-processed data were analyzed in R, and a clonotype was defined as all T cells that share the same CDR3 nucleotide sequence. In the clone abundance analyses, frequencies were normalized to the 10,000 most abundant clones in each sample. Before analysis, public T cell clones were removed, and these numbered fewer than five per sample on average. Dominant motif analysis used ImmunoMap with the PAM10 matrix, gap penalty 30 and homology threshold 0.3; motifs with cumulative frequency at least 0.01 counted as dominant. Here the immuneACCESS table is served through TCRdb, limited to in-frame sequences with V and J called. Missing clones are a known gap in these copies; in checked studies unresolved V genes cover under half, and the rest lacks a known reason. V and J calls and clone size follow that table, whereas D and trimming were derived from the DNA. A total of 15,000 to 17,000 clones appear in this sample, approximately 50% of them only once. Roughly 9.6% of the sample goes to the ten largest clones.

Source: tumor tissue, taken from a patient whose treatment was nephrectomy without radiotherapy. Here the chain combines TRBV7-8 and TRBJ2-2, with no D gene named confidently. This receptor was identified in a man aged 45-60 years with renal cell carcinoma. For the CDR3, the sequence is CATQLDPNTGELFF. The sequenced DNA is TGTGCCACCCAGTTGGACCCAAACACCGGGGAGCTGTTTTTT.